These 3 T cell receptor beta chains originate from one sample sequenced in a study of blood T cell repertoires in COVID-19. Assay: immunoSEQ multiplex PCR; the TCRdb copy retains only in-frame clones and omits some. Seen here are about 150,000 clones, almost 85% observed once, and the top ten hold 13% to 15%. Sequenced sample: peripheral blood. Receptor source: a man aged 18 to 29 with active or convalescent COVID-19.

The rearrangement uses TRBV4-2 and TRBJ2-7; possible D gene TRBD1, 6 bases. V gave up 3 bases and J gave up 4 bases, with 13 bases separating them. The CDR3 runs to 14 residues. The germline V gene encodes CDR1 LGHNA and CDR2 YNFKEQ. CDR3 amino acids: CASSHSGVFYEQYF. The CDR3 region has the DNA TGTGCCAGCAGCCACTCAGGGGTATTTTACGAGCAGTACTTC.

The rearrangement joins TRBV18 to TRBJ2-7; D might be TRBD2 (6 bases). The V gene's germline CDR1 is KGHSH and CDR2 LQKENI. V dropped 5 bases and J dropped 0 bases, with 17 bases sitting between them. The CDR3 runs 16 residues. The CDR3 bases are TGTGCCAGCTCAGCCGAGGGACTGTCGAGCTCCTACGAGCAGTACTTC. It yields the protein CASSAEGLSSSYEQYF.

The chain employs TRBV7-3 and TRBJ2-3; D is perhaps TRBD2 (5 bases). The CDR3 contains 17 residues. The germline V gene has CDR1 SGHTA and CDR2 FQGTGA. Trimming shortened V by 5 bases and J by 3 bases, and 21 bases separated the two germline ends. DNA for the CDR3: TGTGCCAGCAGCGCCCGGGGTCTGGCGTTGGGTACAGATACGCAGTATTTT. Its translation is CASSARGLALGTDTQYF.